This T cell receptor beta chain was captured in a study of OX40 agonist ivuxolimab in advanced cancers. Overall study findings and caveats: In a subset of nonresponders, normalized T-cell clonal expansion was also low.

A remark on this clone: Its antigen is not identified.

Here immunoSEQ multiplex PCR was the method, and the copy in TCRdb shows in-frame clones only, minus some. Of some 60,000 clones in the sample, roughly 84% were seen once. With 3 bases removed from V and 0 bases from J, the gap between germline ends came to 9 bases. The germline V gene has CDR1 MGHRA and CDR2 YSYEKL. This CDR3 has 14 amino acids. This chain connects TRBV4-1 to TRBJ2-7; TRBD2 is a possible D gene (5 bases). This TCR was sampled from an adult with an advanced solid tumor such as melanoma, head and neck, liver or kidney cancer. Specimen: CD4+ or CD8+ T cells sorted from blood, collected in a trial of the OX40 agonist ivuxolimab. CDR3 residues: CASSHREGSYEQYF. As DNA, the CDR3 is TGCGCCAGCAGCCATAGAGAGGGCTCCTACGAGCAGTACTTC.